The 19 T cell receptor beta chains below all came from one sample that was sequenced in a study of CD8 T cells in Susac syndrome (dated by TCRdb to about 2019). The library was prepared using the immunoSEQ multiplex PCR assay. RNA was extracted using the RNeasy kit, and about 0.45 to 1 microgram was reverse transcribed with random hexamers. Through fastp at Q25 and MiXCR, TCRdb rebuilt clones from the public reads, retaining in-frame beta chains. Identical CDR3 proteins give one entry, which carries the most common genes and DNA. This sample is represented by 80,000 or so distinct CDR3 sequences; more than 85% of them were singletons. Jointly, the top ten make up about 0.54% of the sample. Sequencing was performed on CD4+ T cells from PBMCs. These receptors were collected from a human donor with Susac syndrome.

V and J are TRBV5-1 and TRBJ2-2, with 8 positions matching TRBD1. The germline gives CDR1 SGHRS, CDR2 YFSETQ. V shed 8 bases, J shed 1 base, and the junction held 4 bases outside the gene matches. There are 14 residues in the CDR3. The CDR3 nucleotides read TGCGCCAGTACTGGACAGGGGAACACCGGGGAGCTGTTTTTT. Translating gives CASTGQGNTGELFF.

The CDR3 loop reads CASSQDHRYNEQFF. The CDR3 nucleotides are TGTGCCAGCAGCCAAGATCACAGGTACAATGAGCAGTTCTTC. The V gene is TRBV3-1, the J gene TRBJ2-1; tentatively, D is TRBD1 (5 bases). This CDR3 comprises 14 residues. Trimming removed 0 bases from V and 4 bases from J, with 7 bases in between. CDR1 LGHDT and CDR2 YNNKEL come from the germline V gene (reference sequence).

The CDR3 here is CASSSLVLQPQHF. CDR3 bases: TGTGCCAGCAGCTCCCTCGTGCTCCAGCCCCAGCATTTT. The chain has TRBV7-2 and TRBJ1-5; the D is unclear. This CDR3 is 13 amino acids long. The V gene's germline CDR1 is SGHTA and CDR2 FQGNSA. V was trimmed by 4 bases and J by 7 bases, leaving 11 bases between them.

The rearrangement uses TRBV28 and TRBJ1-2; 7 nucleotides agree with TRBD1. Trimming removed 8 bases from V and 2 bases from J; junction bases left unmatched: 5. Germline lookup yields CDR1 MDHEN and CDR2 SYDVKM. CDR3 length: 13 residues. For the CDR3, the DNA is TGTGCCAGCGGAGGGACAGCCAACTATGGCTACACCTTC. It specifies CASGGTANYGYTF.

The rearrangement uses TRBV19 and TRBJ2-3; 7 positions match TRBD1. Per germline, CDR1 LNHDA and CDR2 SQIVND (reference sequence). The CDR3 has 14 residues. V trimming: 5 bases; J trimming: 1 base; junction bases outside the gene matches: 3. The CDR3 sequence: CASSYDRGTDTQYF. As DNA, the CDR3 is TGTGCCAGTAGTTACGACAGGGGCACAGATACGCAGTATTTT.

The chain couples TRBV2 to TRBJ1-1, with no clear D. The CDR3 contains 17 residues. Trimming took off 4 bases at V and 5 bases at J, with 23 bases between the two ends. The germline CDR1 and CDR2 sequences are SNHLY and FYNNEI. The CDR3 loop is CASSGKRVSIGKTEAFF. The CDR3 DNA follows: TGTGCCAGCAGTGGTAAGAGGGTGTCTATAGGGAAGACTGAAGCTTTCTTT.

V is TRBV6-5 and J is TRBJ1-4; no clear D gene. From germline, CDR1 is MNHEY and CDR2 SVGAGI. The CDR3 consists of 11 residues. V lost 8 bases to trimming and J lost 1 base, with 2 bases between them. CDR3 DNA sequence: TGTGCCAGCGTAACTAATGAAAAACTGTTTTTT. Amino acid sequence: CASVTNEKLFF.

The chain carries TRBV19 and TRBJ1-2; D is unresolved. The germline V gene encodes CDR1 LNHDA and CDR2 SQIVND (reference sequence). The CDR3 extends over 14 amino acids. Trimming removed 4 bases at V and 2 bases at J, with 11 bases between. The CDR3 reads CASSSRTRNYGYTF. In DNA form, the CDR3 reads TGTGCCAGTAGTAGTAGGACTCGAAACTATGGCTACACCTTC.

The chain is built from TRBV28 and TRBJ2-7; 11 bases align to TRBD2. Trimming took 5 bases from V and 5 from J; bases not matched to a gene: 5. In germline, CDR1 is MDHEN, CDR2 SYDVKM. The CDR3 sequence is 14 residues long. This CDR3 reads CASSLLAGVNEQYF. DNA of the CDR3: TGTGCCAGCAGTCTACTAGCGGGAGTCAACGAGCAGTACTTC.

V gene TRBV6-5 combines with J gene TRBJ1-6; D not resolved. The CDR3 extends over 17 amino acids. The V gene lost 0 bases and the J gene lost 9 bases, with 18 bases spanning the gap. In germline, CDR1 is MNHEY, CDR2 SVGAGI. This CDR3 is CASSYSTREGSVSPLHF. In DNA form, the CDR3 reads TGTGCCAGCAGTTACTCGACAAGGGAGGGATCGGTTTCACCCCTCCACTTT.

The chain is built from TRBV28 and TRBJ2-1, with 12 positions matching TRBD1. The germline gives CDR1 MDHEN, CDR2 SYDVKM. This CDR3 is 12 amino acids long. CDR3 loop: CAVGQGANEQFF. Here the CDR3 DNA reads TGTGCGGTGGGACAGGGGGCGAATGAGCAGTTCTTC.

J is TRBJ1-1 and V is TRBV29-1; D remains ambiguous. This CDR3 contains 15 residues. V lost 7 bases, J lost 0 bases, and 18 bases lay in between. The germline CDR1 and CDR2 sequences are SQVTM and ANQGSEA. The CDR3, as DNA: TGCAGCGGACGATCCCTCAGAAACATGAACACTGAAGCTTTCTTT. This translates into CSGRSLRNMNTEAFF. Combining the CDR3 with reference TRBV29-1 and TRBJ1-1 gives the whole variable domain SAVISQKPSRDICQRGTSLTIQCQVDSQVTMMFWYRQQPGQSLTLIATANQGSEATYESGFVIDKFPISRPNLTFSTLTVSNMSPEDSSIYLCSGRSLRNMNTEAFFGQGTRLTVV.

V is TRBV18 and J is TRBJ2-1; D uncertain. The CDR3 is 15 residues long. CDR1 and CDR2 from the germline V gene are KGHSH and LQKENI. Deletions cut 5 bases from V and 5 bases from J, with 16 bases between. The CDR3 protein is CASSALAGQNNEQFF. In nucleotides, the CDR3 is TGTGCCAGCTCAGCGTTAGCCGGGCAAAACAATGAGCAGTTCTTC. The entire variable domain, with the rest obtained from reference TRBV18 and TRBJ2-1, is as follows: NAGVMQNPRHLVRRRGQEARLRCSPMKGHSHVYWYRQLPEEGLKFMVYLQKENIIDESGMPKERFSAEFPKEGPSILRIQQVVRGDSAAYFCASSALAGQNNEQFFGPGTRLTVL.

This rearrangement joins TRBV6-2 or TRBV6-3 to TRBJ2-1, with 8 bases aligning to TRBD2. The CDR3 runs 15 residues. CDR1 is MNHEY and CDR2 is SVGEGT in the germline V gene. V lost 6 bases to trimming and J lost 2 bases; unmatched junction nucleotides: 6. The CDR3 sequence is CASSQPLAAYNEQFF. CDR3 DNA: TGTGCCAGCAGCCAACCACTAGCGGCCTACAATGAGCAGTTCTTC.

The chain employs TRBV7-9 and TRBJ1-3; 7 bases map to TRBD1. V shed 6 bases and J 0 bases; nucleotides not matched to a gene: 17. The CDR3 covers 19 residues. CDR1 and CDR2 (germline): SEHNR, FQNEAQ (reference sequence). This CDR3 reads CASRSHAGQDLISGNTIYF. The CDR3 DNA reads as TGTGCCAGCAGGTCGCATGCCGGACAGGACCTAATCTCTGGAAACACCATATATTTT.

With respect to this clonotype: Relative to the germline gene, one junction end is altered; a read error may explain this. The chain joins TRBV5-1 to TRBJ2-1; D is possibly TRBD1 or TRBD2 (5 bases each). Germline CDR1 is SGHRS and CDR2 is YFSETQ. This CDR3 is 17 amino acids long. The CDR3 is CASRLGRGVAGNNEQFF. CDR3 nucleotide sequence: TGCGCCAGCAGATTGGGGAGAGGGGTGGCCGGTAACAATGAGCAGTTCTTC.

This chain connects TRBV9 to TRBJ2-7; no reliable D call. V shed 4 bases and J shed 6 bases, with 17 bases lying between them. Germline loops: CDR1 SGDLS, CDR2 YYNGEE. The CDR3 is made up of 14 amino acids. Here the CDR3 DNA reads TGTGCCAGCAGCTTTAGCCCGGCGATGGGCGAGCAGTACTTC. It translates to CASSFSPAMGEQYF.

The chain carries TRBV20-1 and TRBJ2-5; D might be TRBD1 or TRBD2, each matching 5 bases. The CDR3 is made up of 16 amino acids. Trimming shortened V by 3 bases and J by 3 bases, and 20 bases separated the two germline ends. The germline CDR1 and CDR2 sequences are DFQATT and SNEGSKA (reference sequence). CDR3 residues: CSASDNGGGFEETQYF. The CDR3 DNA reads TGCAGTGCTAGTGATAACGGTGGGGGATTTGAAGAGACCCAGTACTTC.

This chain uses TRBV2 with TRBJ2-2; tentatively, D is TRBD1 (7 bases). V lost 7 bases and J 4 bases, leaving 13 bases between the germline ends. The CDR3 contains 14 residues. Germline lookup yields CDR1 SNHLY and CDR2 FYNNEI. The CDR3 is CASKRQGGTGELFF. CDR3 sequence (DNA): TGTGCCAGCAAGCGACAGGGAGGCACCGGGGAGCTGTTTTTT.